The 30 T cell receptor beta chains in this list originate from one sample, sequenced in a study of OX40 agonist ivuxolimab in advanced cancers. Library generation was performed with the immunoSEQ multiplex PCR assay. As stored in TCRdb, this immuneACCESS dataset retains in-frame rearrangements with V and J assigned. A fraction of the clones does not appear; measured against another copy, unresolved V genes explain less than half of the discrepancy, and the remainder lacks a known reason. The sample yields 60,000 to 80,000 clones; around four fifths were counted once. Of the sample, 5.5% to 7% falls within the top ten clones. Material: CD4+ or CD8+ T cells sorted from blood, obtained in a trial of the OX40 agonist ivuxolimab. The source of these receptors is an adult with an advanced solid tumor such as melanoma, head and neck, liver or kidney cancer.

The count of this clone is one. The rearrangement uses TRBV4-2 and TRBJ2-1; D gene unclear. Trimming cost V 5 bases and J 5 bases, with 4 bases left between them. Looked up from germline, CDR1 is LGHNA and CDR2 is YNFKEQ. This CDR3 has 11 amino acids. The CDR3 bases are TGTGCCAGCAGCGGCCACAATGAGCAGTTCTTC. Translating it yields CASSGHNEQFF.

The chain is built from TRBV7-3 and TRBJ2-3; D not certain. Germline CDR1 and CDR2: SGHTA and FQGTGA. Deletions cut 4 bases from V and 4 bases from J, with 6 bases between. This CDR3 comprises 12 residues. CDR3 coding DNA: TGTGCCAGCAGCTCCCCTCCAGATACGCAGTATTTT. It is translated as CASSSPPDTQYF.

The chain recombines TRBV11-1 with TRBJ2-5; TRBD1 is a possible D gene (5 bases). The J call could be wrong; TRBJ2-7 is a better fit for the DNA end. Germline-derived CDR1 and CDR2 are SGHAT and FQDESV (reference sequence). The CDR3 totals 15 residues. DNA for the CDR3: TGTGCCAGCAGCTTAGGGAAGTGGGGCACCTACGAGCAGTACTTC. It is translated as CASSLGKWGTYEQYF.

The chain uses TRBV6-6 and TRBJ1-5, with 7 positions matching TRBD1. The CDR3 is made up of 15 amino acids. V lost 6 bases, J lost 2 bases, and 7 bases stayed unmatched. Germline-derived CDR1 and CDR2 are MNHNY and SVGAGI (reference sequence). The CDR3 sequence: CASRWDSPRNQPQHF. The CDR3 bases are TGTGCCAGCAGATGGGACAGCCCTCGCAATCAGCCCCAGCATTTT.

The chain employs TRBV5-1 and TRBJ1-1; no reliable D call. The CDR3 has 11 residues. CDR1 and CDR2 from the germline V gene are SGHRS and YFSETQ. Trimming took off 6 bases at V and 4 bases at J, with 7 bases between the two ends. The DNA of the CDR3 is TGCGCCAGCAAAGGCCCCACTGAAGCTTTCTTT. Its translation: CASKGPTEAFF. Based on the CDR3 plus reference TRBV5-1 and TRBJ1-1, the full variable domain is KAGVTQTPRYLIKTRGQQVTLSCSPISGHRSVSWYQQTPGQGLQFLFEYFSETQRNKGNFPGRFSGRQFSNSRSEMNVSTLELGDSALYLCASKGPTEAFFGQGTRLTVV.

This clone was picked up one time. This chain connects TRBV20-1 to TRBJ2-5, with D unresolved. The DNA end is more similar to TRBJ2-7, so the J call may be wrong. The germline gives CDR1 DFQATT, CDR2 SNEGSKA (reference sequence). The length of the CDR3 is 10 residues. The CDR3 bases are TGCAGTGCTAGAGACAACGAGCAGTACTTC. Its translation is CSARDNEQYF.

CDR3 DNA sequence: TGTGCCAGCAGTGAACAACAGGGGGCTTTAGTGCAGTACTTC. It codes for CASSEQQGALVQYF. The J gene is TRBJ2-7, the V gene TRBV2, with TRBD1 identical over 9 bases. Trimming at V came to 2 bases and at J to 9 bases, leaving 8 bases not matched to a gene. From germline, CDR1 is SNHLY and CDR2 FYNNEI. The CDR3 contains 14 residues.

The chain uses TRBV12-5 and TRBJ2-5, with 7 positions matching TRBD2. The V gene end was trimmed by 6 bases and the J gene end by 5 bases; junction bases not matched to a gene: 12. This CDR3 contains 15 residues. Germline V CDR1 and CDR2: LGHNT, FRNRAP. The CDR3 DNA follows: TGTGCTAGTGGCCTAGAGGGAGGGTTGGGGGAGACCCAGTACTTC. This translates into CASGLEGGLGETQYF.

In its sample, this clone was seen once. Other nucleotide sequences from this sample produce the same CDR3. In DNA, the CDR3 is TGTGCCAGCAGCGTAGCTGGGGTAGCGAACACCGGGGAGCTGTTTTTT. It codes for CASSVAGVANTGELFF. The gene calls are TRBV9 and TRBJ2-2; D remains unclear. V lost 0 bases, J lost 0 bases, and 9 bases lay in between. This CDR3 has 16 residues. From germline, CDR1 is SGDLS and CDR2 YYNGEE.

This clone was recorded only once. This chain joins TRBV27 and TRBJ1-5; D not certain. Germline V lookup: CDR1 MNHEY, CDR2 SMNVEV (reference sequence). Trimming stripped 5 bases from V and 0 bases from J, with 14 bases between. The CDR3 consists of 16 residues. The CDR3 spells CASSPKAASSNQPQHF. The CDR3 DNA sequence: TGTGCCAGCAGTCCTAAGGCGGCCAGTAGCAATCAGCCCCAGCATTTT.

This clone has only a few counts. The V and J genes are TRBV7-2 and TRBJ2-1; 13 bases are shared with TRBD2. This CDR3 contains 15 residues. Per the germline V gene, CDR1 is SGHTA and CDR2 is FQGNSA. V lost 2 bases, J lost 13 bases, and 8 bases stayed unmatched. The DNA of the CDR3 is TGTGCCAGCAGCTTATTACTAGCGGGGGGGAAAGCCCAGTTCTTC. Protein: CASSLLLAGGKAQFF.

V usage is TRBV7-2 and J usage is TRBJ1-1; D not certain. The length of the CDR3 is 13 residues. CDR1 and CDR2 from the germline V gene are SGHTA and FQGNSA. V lost 3 bases, J lost 6 bases, and 11 bases lay in between. The CDR3 spells CASSFTLGAEAFF. The CDR3, as DNA: TGTGCCAGCAGCTTCACCCTTGGGGCTGAAGCTTTCTTT.

The chain joins TRBV15 to TRBJ2-7; TRBD2 aligns across 8 bases. The CDR3 loop spans 16 amino acids. Germline CDR1 reads LNHNV; CDR2 reads YYDKDF (reference sequence). Trimming removed 0 bases from V and 0 bases from J; junction bases left unmatched: 4. The CDR3 DNA reads as TGTGCCACCAGCAGAGATTCTCGGGGGGGCTCCTACGAGCAGTACTTC. Residues: CATSRDSRGGSYEQYF.

The chain carries TRBV27 and TRBJ2-4; 7 nucleotides align to TRBD1. Germline CDR1 and CDR2: MNHEY and SMNVEV (reference sequence). The CDR3 runs 18 residues. Unmatched junction bases numbered 18, after V lost 8 bases and J lost 2 bases. The CDR3 sequence is CASHPSTFGTASKNIQYF. The CDR3 coding sequence is TGTGCCAGCCATCCCTCTACCTTCGGGACAGCCTCCAAAAACATTCAGTACTTC.

This clone occurred once. Without the conserved terminal phenylalanine or tryptophan, this CDR3 likely stems from a read error. The genes are TRBV2 and TRBJ1-4; no clear D gene. Germline CDR1 is SNHLY and CDR2 is FYNNEI. The CDR3 runs to 14 residues. V was clipped by 5 bases and J by 2 bases, with 9 bases between them. CDR3 coding DNA: TGTGCCAGCAGTTACGATACGACTAATGAAAAACTGTTTCTT. It yields the protein CASSYDTTNEKLFL.

V usage is TRBV19 and J usage is TRBJ1-2; tentatively, D is TRBD1 (5 bases). Germline V lookup: CDR1 LNHDA, CDR2 SQIVND (reference sequence). The ends were cut back, 9 bases at V and 5 bases at J, with 16 bases in the middle. The CDR3 contains 13 residues. The CDR3 loop is CASSRGTEYGYTF. The CDR3 DNA sequence: TGTGCCAGCTCTCGGGGGACGGAGTATGGCTACACCTTC. The entire variable domain, with the rest obtained from reference TRBV19 and TRBJ1-2, is as follows: DGGITQSPKYLFRKEGQNVTLSCEQNLNHDAMYWYRQDPGQGLRLIYYSQIVNDFQKGDIAEGYSVSREKKESFPLTVTSAQKNPTAFYLCASSRGTEYGYTFGSGTRLTVV.

The rearrangement links TRBV9 to TRBJ1-6; TRBD1 agrees at 11 bases. The CDR3 totals 15 residues. Germline V lookup: CDR1 SGDLS, CDR2 YYNGEE. Losses at the gene ends were 0 bases for V and 9 bases for J; bases not matched to a gene: 2. As DNA, the CDR3 is TGTGCCAGCAGCGTAGGCGGACAGGGGGCTTCACCCCTCCACTTT. Residues: CASSVGGQGASPLHF.

The V and J genes are TRBV28 and TRBJ1-2; D may be TRBD1 (5 bases). V dropped 4 bases and J dropped 4 bases, with 16 bases sitting between them. The V gene's germline CDR1 is MDHEN and CDR2 SYDVKM. The CDR3 spans 15 residues. The CDR3 loop is CASSSISGHRYGYTF. DNA of the CDR3: TGTGCCAGCAGTTCGATTTCAGGGCACCGCTATGGCTACACCTTC.

The V and J genes are TRBV11-3 and TRBJ2-2; D unclear. V was cut by 5 bases and J by 3 bases, with 7 bases left in between. CDR1 is SGHNT, CDR2 YENEEA, per germline. This CDR3 is 13 amino acids long. CDR3 in DNA: TGTGCCAGCAGCCCGGATCACACCGGGGAGCTGTTTTTT. It codes for CASSPDHTGELFF.

V usage is TRBV6-6 and J usage is TRBJ2-1, with 9 bases identical to TRBD1. CDR1 is MNHNY and CDR2 is SVGAGI in the germline V gene (reference sequence). The junction had 2 bases not matched to a gene; V was cut back by 1 base and J by 1 base. The CDR3 length is 16 residues. CDR3 sequence (DNA): TGTGCCAGCAGTTACTTCGGGACAGGGTCCTACAATGAGCAGTTCTTC. It specifies CASSYFGTGSYNEQFF.

J is TRBJ2-5 and V is TRBV30; D could derive from TRBD1 or TRBD2 (5 bases each). Germline CDR1 is GTSNPN and CDR2 is SVGIG (reference sequence). The V end lost 0 bases, the J end lost 2 bases, and 25 bases lay between the germline ends. The CDR3 totals 19 residues. As DNA, the CDR3 is TGTGCCTGGAGTGTACTTCTGGTAGCCCCCAGGGAGTGGCAAGAGACCCAGTACTTC. Amino acids: CAWSVLLVAPREWQETQYF.

On this clone itself: The junction does not match germline at one end; this may be a read error. The rearrangement uses TRBV6-5 and TRBJ1-2, with D possibly being TRBD1 (5 bases). From germline, CDR1 is MNHEY and CDR2 SVGAGI. The length of the CDR3 is 12 residues. As DNA, the CDR3 is TGTGCCATCAGTGACGAGGGGAATGGCTACACCTTC. It is translated as CAISDEGNGYTF.

This clone was seen a few times. The CDR3 here is CASSQDGGAKNIQYF. As DNA, the CDR3 is TGTGCCAGCAGCCAAGATGGCGGAGCCAAAAACATTCAGTACTTC. The chain employs TRBV4-2 and TRBJ2-4; D unresolved. Germline lookup yields CDR1 LGHNA and CDR2 YNFKEQ. V lost 0 bases and J lost 0, with 6 bases in between. This CDR3 has 15 amino acids.

The chain has TRBV5-1 and TRBJ2-3; the D gene is possibly TRBD2 (6 bases). The V gene lost 0 bases and the J gene lost 2 bases, with 13 bases spanning the gap. The CDR3 length is 16 residues. Looked up from germline, CDR1 is SGHRS and CDR2 is YFSETQ. CDR3 in DNA: TGCGCCAGCAGCTTGGCCTATGCGGGGCCCACAGATACGCAGTATTTT. As protein: CASSLAYAGPTDTQYF.

This clone was observed a single time. The gene calls are TRBV7-9 and TRBJ2-3; 11 bases fit TRBD2. This CDR3 has 16 amino acids. V dropped 4 bases and J dropped 2; count of bases not matched to a gene: 5. From germline, CDR1 is SEHNR and CDR2 FQNEAQ (reference sequence). The DNA of the CDR3 is TGTGCCAGCAGCTCTCTGACTAGCGGGGCCACAGATACGCAGTATTTT. Protein: CASSSLTSGATDTQYF.

The V and J genes are TRBV29-1 and TRBJ1-1; TRBD1 is a possible D gene (5 bases). In germline, CDR1 is SQVTM, CDR2 ANQGSEA. Trimming shortened V by 7 bases and J by 5 bases, and 14 bases separated the two germline ends. This CDR3 is built from 12 residues. In DNA form, the CDR3 reads TGCAGCGCTCCGGGACTCAGGACTGAAGCTTTCTTT. Translation: CSAPGLRTEAFF. The whole variable domain, remainder taken from reference TRBV29-1 and TRBJ1-1, is SAVISQKPSRDICQRGTSLTIQCQVDSQVTMMFWYRQQPGQSLTLIATANQGSEATYESGFVIDKFPISRPNLTFSTLTVSNMSPEDSSIYLCSAPGLRTEAFFGQGTRLTVV.

Here the CDR3 reads CASSFSSEQGARRTQYF. The CDR3 DNA follows: TGTGCCAGCAGCTTCTCCTCCGAACAGGGGGCTCGACGGACCCAGTACTTC. This rearrangement joins TRBV28 to TRBJ2-5, with TRBD1 matching over 9 bases. J lost 7 bases, V lost 6 bases, and 18 bases had no gene match. Germline V gives CDR1 MDHEN, CDR2 SYDVKM. The CDR3 loop spans 17 amino acids.

The chain uses TRBV28 and TRBJ1-3; D gene unclear. The CDR3 has 16 amino acids. Germline V gene lookup returns CDR1 MDHEN and CDR2 SYDVKM. V gave up 3 bases and J gave up 5 bases, with 17 bases separating them. As DNA, the CDR3 is TGTGCCAGCAGTTTGGATGGCGGAGTCAGACGAAACACCATATATTTT. This encodes CASSLDGGVRRNTIYF. The full variable domain, its missing parts supplied by reference TRBV28 and TRBJ1-3, is DVKVTQSSRYLVKRTGEKVFLECVQDMDHENMFWYRQDPGLGLRLIYFSYDVKMKEKGDIPEGYSVSREKKERFSLILESASTNQTSMYLCASSLDGGVRRNTIYFGEGSWLTVV.

The chain is built from TRBV2 and TRBJ1-1; D is unresolved. The CDR3 covers 15 residues. The V gene lost 7 bases and the J gene lost 0 bases, with 15 bases spanning the gap. Germline values: CDR1 SNHLY, CDR2 FYNNEI. The CDR3 coding sequence is TGTGCCAGCAAAGAGGCAGAAAGAATGAACACTGAAGCTTTCTTT. This gives the protein CASKEAERMNTEAFF. The complete variable domain, with remaining parts taken from reference TRBV2 and TRBJ1-1, reads EPEVTQTPSHQVTQMGQEVILRCVPISNHLYFYWYRQILGQKVEFLVSFYNNEISEKSEIFDDQFSVERPDGSNFTLKIRSTKLEDSAMYFCASKEAERMNTEAFFGQGTRLTVV.

The V call is TRBV7-8, the J call TRBJ2-7; the match to TRBD2 covers 11 bases. The ends lost 5 bases at V and 3 bases at J; junction bases unmatched: 6. The length of the CDR3 is 15 residues. The germline V gene has CDR1 SGHVS and CDR2 FQNEAQ. CDR3 sequence reads: CASSPYGTSGYEQYF. DNA for the CDR3: TGTGCCAGCAGCCCCTACGGGACTAGCGGCTACGAGCAGTACTTC.